This TCR beta chain was identified in a study of T cell repertoires and Cas9 in healthy adults. Study overall: SpCas9-reactive CD4 and CD8 T cells were characterized for potency, cytotoxicity and lineage.

TCRdb's copy holds only in-frame clones and misses some; the assay was immunoSEQ multiplex PCR. The profile covers about 22,000 clones, with about 90% appearing a single time and approximately 1.5% taken by the ten largest. This TCR derives from a human donor in good health. Specimen: CD4+ effector T cells (CD127+, CD25-, CD137-, CD154-) from PBMCs; culture status not recorded.

The CDR3 reads CASSLGAGGETQYF. The CDR3 DNA reads TGTGCCAGCAGCTTAGGTGCGGGGGGAGAGACCCAGTACTTC. The chain recombines TRBV11-1 with TRBJ2-5; 8 nucleotides line up with TRBD2. Germline loops: CDR1 SGHAT, CDR2 FQDESV (reference sequence). After removal of 1 base from V and 4 bases from J, the junction contained 2 bases not matched to a gene. The CDR3 sequence is 14 residues long.